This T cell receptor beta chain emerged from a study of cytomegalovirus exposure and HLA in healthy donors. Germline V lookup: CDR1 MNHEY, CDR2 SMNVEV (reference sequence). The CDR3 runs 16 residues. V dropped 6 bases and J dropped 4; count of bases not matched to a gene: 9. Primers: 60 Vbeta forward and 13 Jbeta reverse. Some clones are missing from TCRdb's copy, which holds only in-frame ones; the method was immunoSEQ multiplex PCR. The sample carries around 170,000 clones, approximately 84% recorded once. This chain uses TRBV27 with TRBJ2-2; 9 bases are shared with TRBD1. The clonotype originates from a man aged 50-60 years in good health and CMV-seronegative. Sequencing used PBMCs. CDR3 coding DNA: TGTGCCAGCAGAGGCTCCGGGACAGGGATCACCGGGGAGCTGTTTTTT. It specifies CASRGSGTGITGELFF.